This T cell receptor beta chain derives from a study of post-analysis software for immune sequencing data. Study-wide background: Disease trajectories encompassed relapsing-remitting, secondary progressive and progressive-relapsing multiple sclerosis.

Turning to this clonotype: Its cognate antigen is unknown.

V shed 6 bases and J shed 1 base, with 9 bases lying between them. CDR3 length equals 12 residues. Germline V gene lookup returns CDR1 DFQATT and CDR2 SNEGSKA (reference sequence). Built from TCR beta cDNA, the libraries had unique molecular identifiers in them. MiXCR was run by TCRdb on the PCR reads, yielding one entry per CDR3 protein. The sample gives 800,000 to 950,000 distinct CDR3 sequences, roughly half of which show up once; approximately 4.4% is in the top ten. Study-wide findings and caveats: Compared with controls, patients showed significantly lower normalized Chao1 diversity. Those samples that were prepared in the same batch co-clustered strongly by F measure. When patients were compared with controls, four or five TRBV segments were more frequent, TRBV5-6, TRBV5-1 and TRBV20-1 among them.

This TCR derives from a girl aged 10 to 17 with multiple sclerosis. The chain employs TRBV20-1 and TRBJ2-5; the D is unclear. The sequenced sample was blood. This CDR3 is CSATSSQETQYF. In DNA form, the CDR3 reads TGCAGTGCCACCAGCTCCCAAGAGACCCAGTACTTC.